This is a list of T cell receptor beta chains from one sample in a study of blood T cell repertoires in COVID-19. Profiling relied on immunoSEQ multiplex PCR, and the TCRdb table lists in-frame clones only, not all of them. The sample includes fewer than 60,000 clones, 87% of them seen just once. Sequenced sample: peripheral blood. Every receptor here comes from a human donor with acute or convalescent COVID-19. The donor label of this sample is uncertain. Both conserved end residues are part of each CDR3. The D gene is left open where the match is weak. Clone size, where shown, is once, few, many, or a class for clones that have expanded.

TRBJ2-7	TRBD1	TRBV18	.	TGTGCCAGCTCACCCGGGACAGCCCGCGAGCAGTACTTC	CASSPGTAREQYF
TRBJ2-1	.	TRBV4-2	.	TGTGCCAGCAGCCAGCCGGAGAAGGGAGGCGATAATGAGCAGTTCTTC	CASSQPEKGGDNEQFF
TRBJ1-2	.	TRBV6-6	.	TGTGCCAGCAGTCGAGAGGACTATGGCTACACCTTC	CASSREDYGYTF
TRBJ2-1	.	TRBV24-1	.	TGTGCCACCAGTGATTTTTCCAGGTCCCCCTACAATGAGCAGTTCTTC	CATSDFSRSPYNEQFF
TRBJ1-4	TRBD1	TRBV11-2	.	TGTGCCAGCAGCGCGGACAGGGGACCAAGAAAACTGTTTTTT	CASSADRGPRKLFF
TRBJ2-2	TRBD2	TRBV28	.	TGTGCCAGCAGGCCAGCGGGGACCGGGGAGCTGTTTTTT	CASRPAGTGELFF
TRBJ2-6	TRBD1	TRBV29-1	.	TGCAGCGTGCTAACCGGGACAGGGAGCTCTGGGGCCAACGTCCTGACTTTC	CSVLTGTGSSGANVLTF
TRBJ1-6	.	TRBV5-1	.	TGCGCCAGCAGGAAGACGACAGTCCCTAATTCACCCCTCCACTTT	CASRKTTVPNSPLHF
TRBJ2-1	.	TRBV1	.	TGCACCAGCAGCCCCCTGGAGGGTATCTTCTACAATGAGCAGTTCTTC	CTSSPLEGIFYNEQFF
TRBJ2-7	TRBD1	TRBV7-8	once	TGTGCCAGCAGCTCCTACACCGGGACAGCGAGCTCCTACGAGCAGTACTTC	CASSSYTGTASSYEQYF
TRBJ2-5	TRBD1	TRBV27	.	TGTGCCAGCAGTGGGACAGGGTCCGCAGAGACCCAGTACTTC	CASSGTGSAETQYF
TRBJ2-3	TRBD1	TRBV27	.	TGTGCCAGCAGTTCCTACAGGGGCGCGGATACGCAGTATTTT	CASSSYRGADTQYF
TRBJ2-3	TRBD2	TRBV5-1	few	TGCGCCAGCAGATACCAACCGGGAGGGACTACCGCCACAGATACGCAGTATTTT	CASRYQPGGTTATDTQYF
TRBJ2-7	.	TRBV5-4	.	TGTGCCAGCAGCCGATACGGGGAAGGGTCCTACGAGCAGTACTTC	CASSRYGEGSYEQYF
TRBJ2-7	.	TRBV5-4	.	TGTGCCAGCAGCGCGGAAGGATCTCGGGTGGGCGAGCAGTACTTC	CASSAEGSRVGEQYF
TRBJ1-1	.	TRBV28	once	TGTGCCAGCACGTATAATGAAGCTTTCTTT	CASTYNEAFF
TRBJ2-5	.	TRBV10-1	.	TGCGCCAGCAGTGAAACTCGCCAAGAGACCCAGTACTTC	CASSETRQETQYF
TRBJ1-6	TRBD1	TRBV4-2	once	TGTGCCAGCAGCCAACCGGGCGAGGACAGGGAAGGTAATTCACCCCTCCACTTT	CASSQPGEDREGNSPLHF
TRBJ2-7	TRBD2	TRBV7-2	.	TGTGCCAGCAGCTTAGAGAGCGGGGGCTCCTACGAGCAGTACTTC	CASSLESGGSYEQYF
TRBJ1-5	.	TRBV28	.	TGTGCCAGCAGTAGAGGTGCCAATCAGCCCCAGCATTTT	CASSRGANQPQHF
TRBJ2-7	TRBD2	TRBV5-1	.	TGCGCCAGCAGCTTGGTGGTAGCGGGAGGCCCCTACGAGCAGTACTTC	CASSLVVAGGPYEQYF
TRBJ1-1	.	TRBV10-3	.	TGTGCCATCAGTGAATCTACGGGAGTACGGGAAGCTTTCTTT	CAISESTGVREAFF
TRBJ2-3	.	TRBV5-1	once	TGCGCCAGCAGCGTCTACAGCACAGATACGCAGTATTTT	CASSVYSTDTQYF
TRBJ2-1	.	TRBV28	.	TGTGCCAGCAGTTTATTAGATACTGAGCAGTTCTTC	CASSLLDTEQFF
TRBJ1-4	TRBD1	TRBV27	.	TGTGCCAGCAAAAAGTGGGGACAGCCTGTAAGGGGGGAGGAAAAACTGTTTTTT	CASKKWGQPVRGEEKLFF
TRBJ1-3	.	TRBV2	few	TGTGCCAGCAGTGAATTCTTGACAGGCTCTGGAAACACCATATATTTT	CASSEFLTGSGNTIYF
TRBJ2-5	.	TRBV19	once	TGTGCCAGCTCCCGAGGAGTGCAAGAGACCCAGTACTTC	CASSRGVQETQYF
TRBJ1-1	.	TRBV19	.	TGTGCCAGTAGTTCTAGGGAGAGCCTCGAAGCTTTCTTT	CASSSRESLEAFF
TRBJ2-5	TRBD1	TRBV28	.	TGTGCCAGCAGCCGGACCGGGACAGGGTATAACCAGTACTTC	CASSRTGTGYNQYF
TRBJ1-2	TRBD1	TRBV11-2	.	TGTGCCAGCCTAGGACAGGGATGGGATGGCTACACCTTC	CASLGQGWDGYTF
TRBJ1-1	.	TRBV11-1	.	TGTGCCAGCAGCTTAGCCCTTTCTTCTTCTGAAGCTTTCTTT	CASSLALSSSEAFF
TRBJ2-6	TRBD1	TRBV19	.	TGTGCCAGTAGCACTCTGACAGGGGGCGCTGGGGCCAACGTCCTGACTTTC	CASSTLTGGAGANVLTF
TRBJ2-5	TRBD2	TRBV5-1	.	TGCGCCAGCAGTGGCGGGAGCGGCCAAGAGACCCAGTACTTC	CASSGGSGQETQYF